These T cell receptor beta chains were read from a single sample in a study of T cells in Graves' hyperthyroidism and ophthalmopathy. Each CDR3 protein gets one entry after TCRdb re-called the multiplex PCR reads with MiXCR. In the table there are 350,000 or so distinct CDR3 sequences, 15% to 20% of which are singletons. The sample comprised blood. These receptors came from a woman between 45 and 65 years old with Graves' hyperthyroidism. CDR3s include the opening cysteine and the closing phenylalanine or tryptophan. A D gene is named only where the DNA matches it firmly. Part of the rows lack a size; the others show once, few, many or a class for expanded clones.

size,J,V,D,CDR3,DNA
few,TRBJ1-4,TRBV2,TRBD1,CASSADRATNEKLFF,TGTGCCAGCAGCGCCGACAGGGCAACTAATGAAAAACTGTTTTTT
many,TRBJ1-3,TRBV12-3/TRBV12-4,NA,CASRPGDSSGNTIYF,TGTGCCAGCAGGCCCGGTGATTCCTCTGGAAACACCATATATTTT
many,TRBJ1-2,TRBV2,TRBD1,CASSEDRGGTNYGYTF,TGTGCCAGCAGTGAGGACAGGGGCGGAACTAACTATGGCTACACCTTC
few,TRBJ2-1,TRBV20-1,NA,CSARDEALNYNEQFF,TGCAGTGCTAGAGATGAGGCACTCAATTACAATGAGCAGTTCTTC
many,TRBJ2-3,TRBV10-3,NA,CAISESSGSTDTQYF,TGTGCCATCAGTGAGTCAAGCGGGAGCACAGATACGCAGTATTTT
NA,TRBJ2-1,TRBV7-9,NA,CASSRAFNEQFF,TGTGCCAGCAGCCGCGCCTTCAATGAGCAGTTCTTC
NA,TRBJ1-5,TRBV5-6,NA,CASSFRGAGQPQHF,TGTGCCAGCAGCTTTCGGGGGGCAGGGCAGCCCCAGCATTTT
many,TRBJ1-1,TRBV5-1,NA,CASSLVGENTEAFF,TGCGCCAGCAGCTTGGTCGGAGAGAACACTGAAGCTTTCTTT
many,TRBJ2-1,TRBV11-3,NA,CASSLSVGHNEQFF,TGTGCCAGCAGCTTAAGCGTCGGGCACAATGAGCAGTTCTTC
many,TRBJ1-6,TRBV12-3/TRBV12-4,TRBD1,CASSPGTENSPLHF,TGTGCCAGCAGTCCCGGGACAGAAAATTCACCCCTCCACTTT
NA,TRBJ2-3,TRBV20-1,TRBD1,CSARNWDRGISDTQYF,TGCAGTGCTAGAAACTGGGACAGGGGTATTTCTGATACGCAGTATTTT